The clone carrying this T cell receptor (beta chain) was seen many times. Its antigen is unknown. The CDR3 regions of TCR beta were amplified from RNA transcripts. A first-round RT-PCR of the TCR CDR3 used the HTBI primer set. One entry per CDR3 protein results from TCRdb running MiXCR on the multiplex PCR reads. This sample has approximately 690,000 distinct CDR3 sequences, with roughly 14% found just once. The data originate from a study of T cells in Graves' hyperthyroidism and ophthalmopathy. Study results and caveats: Clonotypes that were expanded in thyroid above 0.001 mostly appeared in blood too. Model-based prediction identified ophthalmopathy a median 6.5 months prior to its onset. By a 13 V-J model, ophthalmopathy was set apart from stable hyperthyroidism.

The germline CDR1 and CDR2 sequences are GTSNPN and SVGIG (reference sequence). This CDR3 is built from 13 residues. V lost 3 bases, J lost 0 bases, and 8 bases lay in between. The chain couples TRBV30 to TRBJ1-1, with D possibly TRBD1 on 5 matching bases. The sequencing input was blood. The receptor was derived from a woman between 45 and 60 years old with Graves' ophthalmopathy. The CDR3 DNA follows: TGTGCCTGGAGGAAGGGGATGAACACTGAAGCTTTCTTT. Translating gives CAWRKGMNTEAFF.